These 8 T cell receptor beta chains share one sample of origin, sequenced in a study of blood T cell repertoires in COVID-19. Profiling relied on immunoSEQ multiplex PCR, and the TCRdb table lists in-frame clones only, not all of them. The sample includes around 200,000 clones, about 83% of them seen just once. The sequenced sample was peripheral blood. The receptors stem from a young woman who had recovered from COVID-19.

As DNA, the CDR3 is TGTGCCAGCAGCTTACTAGCGGGGGCAGATACGCAGTATTTT. Its protein product is CASSLLAGADTQYF. The chain has TRBV7-2 and TRBJ2-3, with 10 bases identical to TRBD2. The V gene's germline CDR1 is SGHTA and CDR2 FQGNSA. V lost 2 bases to trimming and J lost 4 bases; unmatched junction nucleotides: 0. The CDR3 has 14 amino acids. The whole variable domain, remainder taken from reference TRBV7-2 and TRBJ2-3, is GAGVSQSPSNKVTEKGKDVELRCDPISGHTALYWYRQSLGQGLEFLIYFQGNSAPDKSGLPSDRFSAERTGGSVSTLTIQRTQQEDSAVYLCASSLLAGADTQYFGPGTRLTVL.

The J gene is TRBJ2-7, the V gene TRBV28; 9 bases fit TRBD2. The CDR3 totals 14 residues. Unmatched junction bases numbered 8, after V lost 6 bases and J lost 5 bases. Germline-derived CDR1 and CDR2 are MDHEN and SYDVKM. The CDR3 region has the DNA TGTGCCAGCAGCCTTAGCGGGGGTGGTCACGAGCAGTACTTC. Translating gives CASSLSGGGHEQYF.

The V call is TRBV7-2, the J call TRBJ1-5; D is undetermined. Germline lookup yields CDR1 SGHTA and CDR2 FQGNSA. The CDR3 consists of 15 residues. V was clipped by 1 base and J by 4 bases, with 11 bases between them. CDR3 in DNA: TGTGCCAGCAGCTTAGAAAGCAGGCTAAATCAGCCCCAGCATTTT. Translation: CASSLESRLNQPQHF.

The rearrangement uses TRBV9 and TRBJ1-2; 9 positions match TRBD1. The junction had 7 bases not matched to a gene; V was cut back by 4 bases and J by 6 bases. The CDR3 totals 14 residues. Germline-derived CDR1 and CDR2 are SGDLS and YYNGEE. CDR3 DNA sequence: TGTGCCAGCAGCACGCGACAGGGGGAGGATGGCTACACCTTC. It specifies CASSTRQGEDGYTF.

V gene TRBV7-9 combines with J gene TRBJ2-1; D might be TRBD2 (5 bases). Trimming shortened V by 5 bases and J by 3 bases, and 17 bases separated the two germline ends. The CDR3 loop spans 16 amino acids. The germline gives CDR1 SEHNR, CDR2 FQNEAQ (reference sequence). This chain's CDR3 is CASSPSRGPNYNEQFF. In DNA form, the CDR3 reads TGTGCCAGCAGCCCCTCCCGGGGTCCTAACTACAATGAGCAGTTCTTC.

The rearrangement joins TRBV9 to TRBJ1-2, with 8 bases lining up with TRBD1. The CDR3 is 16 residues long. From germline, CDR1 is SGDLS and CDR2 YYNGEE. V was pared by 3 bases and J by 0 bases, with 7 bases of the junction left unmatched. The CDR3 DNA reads TGTGCCAGCAGCGCGGACAGGGTTAGGCCTAACTATGGCTACACCTTC. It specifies CASSADRVRPNYGYTF.

The CDR3 DNA reads TGTGCCAGCAGTTGGACGGCCGCGGGAGAGACCCAGTACTTC. Translating it yields CASSWTAAGETQYF. The chain combines TRBV6-2 or TRBV6-3 with TRBJ2-5, with D maybe TRBD2 (5 bases). The V gene lost 4 bases and the J gene lost 4 bases, with 13 bases spanning the gap. Looked up from germline, CDR1 is MNHEY and CDR2 is SVGEGT. This CDR3 is built from 14 residues.

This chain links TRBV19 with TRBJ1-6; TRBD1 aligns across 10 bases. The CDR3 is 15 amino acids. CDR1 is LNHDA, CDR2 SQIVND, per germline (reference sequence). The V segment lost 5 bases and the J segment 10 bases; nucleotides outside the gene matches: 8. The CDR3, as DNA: TGTGCCAGTAGTGACAGGGGGCGACGATTCTCACCCCTCCACTTT. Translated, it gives CASSDRGRRFSPLHF.